These T cell receptor beta chains were read from a single sample in a study of shared clonotypes between healthy human individuals. The method was immunoSEQ multiplex PCR; TCRdb's version includes in-frame clones alone and lacks a portion of them. The sample has a few million clones; 90% to 96% are singletons. The sample taken for sequencing was naive CD4+ T cells sorted from blood. These receptors originate from a man aged 18 to 30 in good health. The CDR3 runs from the conserved cysteine through the conserved F or W. The order of the fields is D gene, V gene, clone size, J gene, CDR3 protein, CDR3 DNA. A D gene is named only where the DNA matches it firmly. Size values are once, few and many counts, or a class for expanded clones, and some rows have none.

.	TRBV5-6	.	TRBJ1-1	CASSPGDNTEAFF	TGTGCCAGCAGCCCGGGGGACAACACTGAAGCTTTCTTT
.	TRBV10-2	.	TRBJ1-4	CASRGTATVNEKLFF	TGCGCCAGCCGGGGAACCGCGACAGTTAATGAAAAACTGTTTTTT
.	TRBV10-1	.	TRBJ2-2	CASRRDPNTGELFF	TGCGCCAGCAGGCGGGACCCCAACACCGGGGAGCTGTTTTTT
TRBD1	TRBV5-1	.	TRBJ1-4	CASSPRDRTGNEKLFF	TGCGCCAGCAGCCCCAGAGACCGGACAGGGAATGAAAAACTGTTTTTT
.	TRBV28	.	TRBJ1-2	CASIQGLVDYGYTF	TGTGCCAGCATCCAGGGACTGGTGGACTATGGCTACACCTTC
TRBD1	TRBV30	.	TRBJ2-6	CAWGQGKMSSGANVLTF	TGTGCCTGGGGACAGGGGAAGATGAGCTCTGGGGCCAACGTCCTGACTTTC
.	TRBV5-1	few	TRBJ2-1	CASSLENEQFF	TGCGCCAGCAGCTTGGAGAATGAGCAGTTCTTC
.	TRBV5-1	.	TRBJ1-5	CASSSGGSQPQHF	TGCGCCAGCAGCTCTGGGGGCAGCCAGCCCCAGCATTTT
.	TRBV5-1	once	TRBJ1-2	CASSLDNTYGYTF	TGCGCCAGCAGCTTGGATAACACCTATGGCTACACCTTC
.	TRBV10-1	.	TRBJ1-5	CASSEGWQPQHF	TGCGCCAGCAGTGAGGGGTGGCAGCCCCAGCATTTT
.	TRBV28	.	TRBJ1-5	CASRPPGYTDLYSNQPQHF	TGTGCCAGCAGACCACCCGGGTACACGGACCTTTATAGCAATCAGCCCCAGCATTTT
.	TRBV7-9	.	TRBJ2-2	CASSITGTLNTGELFF	TGTGCCAGCAGCATAACCGGGACACTGAACACCGGGGAGCTGTTTTTT
.	TRBV7-9	.	TRBJ2-3	CASTTSTDTQYF	TGTGCCAGCACTACTAGCACAGATACGCAGTATTTT
.	TRBV11-2	.	TRBJ2-3	CASSLILGDTQYF	TGTGCCAGCAGCTTGATTCTGGGGGATACGCAGTATTTT
.	TRBV10-1	few	TRBJ2-7	CASSETRSLGEQYF	TGCGCCAGCAGTGAGACCCGCTCATTGGGGGAGCAGTACTTC
TRBD2	TRBV11-2	.	TRBJ2-2	CASSLGTAGPTGELFF	TGTGCCAGCAGCTTAGGTACAGCGGGGCCCACCGGGGAGCTGTTTTTT
.	TRBV2	.	TRBJ2-1	CASSEDSGVNEQFF	TGTGCCAGCAGTGAAGATTCGGGGGTCAATGAGCAGTTCTTC
.	TRBV5-1	.	TRBJ2-3	CASSLAILDTQYF	TGCGCCAGCAGCTTGGCCATACTAGATACGCAGTATTTT
.	TRBV28	.	TRBJ2-5	CASSPPQGRETQYF	TGTGCCAGCAGTCCGCCGCAGGGGCGGGAGACCCAGTACTTC
TRBD2	TRBV7-2	.	TRBJ2-3	CASSSQRGGTSRTDTQYF	TGTGCCAGCAGCTCCCAGCGGGGGGGCACCTCTCGCACAGATACGCAGTATTTT
TRBD1	TRBV15	.	TRBJ1-5	CATSRDRTGSQPQHF	TGTGCCACCAGCAGAGACCGGACAGGGAGTCAGCCCCAGCATTTT
.	TRBV19	.	TRBJ1-5	CASSTARDISNQPQHF	TGTGCCAGTAGTACGGCTCGGGACATTAGCAATCAGCCCCAGCATTTT
.	TRBV10-3	.	TRBJ1-1	CAISDVGGSTEAFF	TGTGCCATCAGTGACGTTGGGGGGAGCACTGAAGCTTTCTTT
TRBD2	TRBV5-1	.	TRBJ2-7	CASSSTSGSSYEQYF	TGCGCCAGCAGCTCGACTAGCGGAAGCTCCTACGAGCAGTACTTC